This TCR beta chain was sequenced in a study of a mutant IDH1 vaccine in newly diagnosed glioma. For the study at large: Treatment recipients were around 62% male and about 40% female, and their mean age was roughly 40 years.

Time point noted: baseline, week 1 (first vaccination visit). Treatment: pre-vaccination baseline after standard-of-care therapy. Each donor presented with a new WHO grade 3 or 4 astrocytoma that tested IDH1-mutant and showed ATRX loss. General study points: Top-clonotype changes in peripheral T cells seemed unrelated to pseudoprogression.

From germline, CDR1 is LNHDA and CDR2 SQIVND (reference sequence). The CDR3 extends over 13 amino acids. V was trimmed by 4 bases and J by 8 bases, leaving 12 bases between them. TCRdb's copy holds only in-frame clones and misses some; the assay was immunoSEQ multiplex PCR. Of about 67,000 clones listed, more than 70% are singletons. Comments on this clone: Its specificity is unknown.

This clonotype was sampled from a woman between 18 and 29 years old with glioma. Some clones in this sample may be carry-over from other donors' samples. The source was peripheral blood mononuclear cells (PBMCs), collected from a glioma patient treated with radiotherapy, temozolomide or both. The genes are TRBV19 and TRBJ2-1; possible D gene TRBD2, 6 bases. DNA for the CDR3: TGTGCCAGTAGTACCCCAGGAGGGTATGAGCAGTTCTTC. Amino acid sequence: CASSTPGGYEQFF.